A selection of T cell receptor beta chains follows, all from one sample in a study of neurological immune-mediated disorders. TCRdb redid the calling of the 5' RACE reads with MiXCR, one entry per CDR3 protein. The profile covers 57,000 or so distinct CDR3 sequences, with about an eighth appearing a single time and approximately 2% taken by the ten largest. The sample comprised PBMCs. The origin of the receptors is a man in his 60s in good health. CDR3s include the opening cysteine and the closing phenylalanine or tryptophan. Fields, in order: D gene, clone size, V gene, J gene, CDR3 protein, CDR3 DNA. A D gene is named only where the DNA matches it firmly. Size tells how often a clone was seen (once, few, many) or the class of an expanded clone, and some rows leave it out.

D gene: NA
clone size: many
V gene: TRBV7-2
J gene: TRBJ1-1
CDR3 protein: CASSLLEPLF
CDR3 DNA: TGTGCCAGCAGCCTTTTAGAACCACTGTTT

D gene: TRBD1
clone size: few
V gene: TRBV20-1
J gene: TRBJ1-6
CDR3 protein: CSAPGTVNSPLHF
CDR3 DNA: TGCAGTGCTCCCGGGACAGTAAATTCACCCCTCCACTTT

D gene: NA
clone size: NA
V gene: TRBV19
J gene: TRBJ2-1
CDR3 protein: CASSIDRNEQFF
CDR3 DNA: TGTGCCAGTAGTATAGACCGTAATGAGCAGTTCTTC

D gene: NA
clone size: few
V gene: TRBV5-5
J gene: TRBJ2-7
CDR3 protein: CASSFIVGVSYEQYF
CDR3 DNA: TGTGCCAGCAGCTTCATTGTGGGGGTCTCCTACGAGCAGTACTTC

D gene: NA
clone size: many
V gene: TRBV5-5
J gene: TRBJ2-7
CDR3 protein: CASSRDIAYEQYF
CDR3 DNA: TGTGCCAGCAGCCGTGACATTGCCTACGAGCAGTACTTC

D gene: TRBD1
clone size: many
V gene: TRBV20-1
J gene: TRBJ1-2
CDR3 protein: CSARQGSINYGYTF
CDR3 DNA: TGCAGTGCGAGACAGGGATCCATAAACTATGGCTACACCTTC

D gene: NA
clone size: many
V gene: TRBV7-9
J gene: TRBJ2-1
CDR3 protein: CASSLSANNEQFF
CDR3 DNA: TGTGCCAGCAGCTTATCAGCCAACAATGAGCAGTTCTTC

D gene: NA
clone size: many
V gene: TRBV20-1
J gene: TRBJ1-5
CDR3 protein: CSASDSNQPQHF
CDR3 DNA: TGCAGTGCCTCAGATAGCAATCAGCCCCAGCATTTT

D gene: TRBD1
clone size: NA
V gene: TRBV11-1
J gene: TRBJ1-4
CDR3 protein: CASSSRTGGYEKLFF
CDR3 DNA: TGTGCCAGCAGCTCCCGGACAGGGGGCTATGAAAAACTGTTTTTT

D gene: TRBD1
clone size: many
V gene: TRBV27
J gene: TRBJ1-5
CDR3 protein: CASTRQGGVQPQHF
CDR3 DNA: TGTGCCAGCACTCGACAGGGCGGAGTTCAGCCCCAGCATTTT

D gene: NA
clone size: many
V gene: TRBV6-6
J gene: TRBJ2-5
CDR3 protein: CASSTGTSRTQYF
CDR3 DNA: TGTGCCAGCAGTACCGGGACCTCCCGGACCCAGTACTTC

D gene: TRBD2
clone size: many
V gene: TRBV5-1
J gene: TRBJ2-3
CDR3 protein: CASSLPSLAGNRRVKTDTQYF
CDR3 DNA: TGCGCCAGCAGCTTACCCTCACTAGCGGGGAACCGGCGGGTCAAAACAGATACGCAGTATTTT

D gene: TRBD1
clone size: many
V gene: TRBV2
J gene: TRBJ1-1
CDR3 protein: CASSATGGTEAFF
CDR3 DNA: TGTGCCAGCAGTGCTACAGGGGGGACTGAAGCTTTCTTT

D gene: NA
clone size: many
V gene: TRBV6-6
J gene: TRBJ1-3
CDR3 protein: CASSPGNSGNTIYF
CDR3 DNA: TGTGCCAGCAGTCCCGGGAATTCCGGAAACACCATATATTTT